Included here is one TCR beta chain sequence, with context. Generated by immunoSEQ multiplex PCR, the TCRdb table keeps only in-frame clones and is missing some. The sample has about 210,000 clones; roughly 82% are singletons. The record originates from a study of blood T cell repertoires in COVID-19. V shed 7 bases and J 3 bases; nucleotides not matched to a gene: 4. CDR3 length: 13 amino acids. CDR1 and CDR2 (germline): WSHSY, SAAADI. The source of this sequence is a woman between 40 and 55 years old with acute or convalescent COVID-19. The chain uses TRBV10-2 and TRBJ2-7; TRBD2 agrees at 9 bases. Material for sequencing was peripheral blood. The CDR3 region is CASIAGVGYEQYF. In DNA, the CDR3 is TGCGCCAGCATAGCGGGAGTAGGCTACGAGCAGTACTTC.